These 3 T cell receptor beta chains were sequenced from one sample in a study of monozygotic twins with inflammatory bowel disease. TCRdb reanalyzed the 5' RACE reads, giving one entry per CDR3 protein sequence and no DNA. The sample data list 440,000 or so distinct CDR3 sequences. Sequencing was carried out using blood. The receptors stem from a human donor with ulcerative colitis or Crohn's disease, or a healthy co-twin of an affected twin (not recorded which).

This chain's CDR3 is CAIKASGNEQFF. The chain couples TRBV10-3 to TRBJ2-1; there is no DNA to check the TCRdb D call of TRBD2. Germline lookup yields CDR1 ENHRY and CDR2 SYGVKD. CDR3 length: 12 residues.

This chain joins TRBV7-2 and TRBJ2-7; TCRdb indicates TRBD1, and absent DNA this call remains unverified. Germline V gene data show CDR1 as SGHTA and CDR2 as FQGNSA. The CDR3 contains 17 residues. The CDR3 loop reads CASSTIADGTGAYEQYF.

The V call is TRBV11-2, the J call TRBJ2-3; lacking DNA, the TRBD1 call made by TCRdb goes unchecked. The CDR3 runs to 15 residues. Germline assignment: CDR1 SGHAT and CDR2 FQNNGV. CDR3 loop: CASSLRQGGLDTQYF.